This T cell receptor (beta chain) is drawn from a study of T cells in Graves' hyperthyroidism and ophthalmopathy. Overall study findings and caveats: In blood, most of the thyroid clonotypes expanded above 0.001 were also present.

With 3 bases clipped from V and 6 bases from J, the junction kept 5 bases outside the gene matches. The germline gives CDR1 SGDLS, CDR2 YYNGEE. The CDR3 sequence is 14 residues long. TCR beta CDR3 region amplification was performed from RNA transcripts. Primed by the HTBI set, a first-round RT-PCR was run on the TCR CDR3. TCRdb independently ran MiXCR on the multiplex PCR reads; one entry per CDR3 protein. This sample has 500,000 to 650,000 distinct CDR3 sequences, with around 13% found just once. This clonotype has at least ten counts. The antigen is undetermined. The source material was blood. The receptor comes from a woman in her forties with Graves' hyperthyroidism. The chain couples TRBV9 to TRBJ2-1; TRBD1 matches at 8 bases. The CDR3 bases are TGTGCCAGCAGCGGAGGGACAGGACCCAATGAGCAGTTCTTC. This gives the protein CASSGGTGPNEQFF. Complete variable domain (other parts from reference TRBV9 and TRBJ2-1): DSGVTQTPKHLITATGQRVTLRCSPRSGDLSVYWYQQSLDQGLQFLIQYYNGEERAKGNILERFSAQQFPDLHSELNLSSLELGDSALYFCASSGGTGPNEQFFGPGTRLTVL.